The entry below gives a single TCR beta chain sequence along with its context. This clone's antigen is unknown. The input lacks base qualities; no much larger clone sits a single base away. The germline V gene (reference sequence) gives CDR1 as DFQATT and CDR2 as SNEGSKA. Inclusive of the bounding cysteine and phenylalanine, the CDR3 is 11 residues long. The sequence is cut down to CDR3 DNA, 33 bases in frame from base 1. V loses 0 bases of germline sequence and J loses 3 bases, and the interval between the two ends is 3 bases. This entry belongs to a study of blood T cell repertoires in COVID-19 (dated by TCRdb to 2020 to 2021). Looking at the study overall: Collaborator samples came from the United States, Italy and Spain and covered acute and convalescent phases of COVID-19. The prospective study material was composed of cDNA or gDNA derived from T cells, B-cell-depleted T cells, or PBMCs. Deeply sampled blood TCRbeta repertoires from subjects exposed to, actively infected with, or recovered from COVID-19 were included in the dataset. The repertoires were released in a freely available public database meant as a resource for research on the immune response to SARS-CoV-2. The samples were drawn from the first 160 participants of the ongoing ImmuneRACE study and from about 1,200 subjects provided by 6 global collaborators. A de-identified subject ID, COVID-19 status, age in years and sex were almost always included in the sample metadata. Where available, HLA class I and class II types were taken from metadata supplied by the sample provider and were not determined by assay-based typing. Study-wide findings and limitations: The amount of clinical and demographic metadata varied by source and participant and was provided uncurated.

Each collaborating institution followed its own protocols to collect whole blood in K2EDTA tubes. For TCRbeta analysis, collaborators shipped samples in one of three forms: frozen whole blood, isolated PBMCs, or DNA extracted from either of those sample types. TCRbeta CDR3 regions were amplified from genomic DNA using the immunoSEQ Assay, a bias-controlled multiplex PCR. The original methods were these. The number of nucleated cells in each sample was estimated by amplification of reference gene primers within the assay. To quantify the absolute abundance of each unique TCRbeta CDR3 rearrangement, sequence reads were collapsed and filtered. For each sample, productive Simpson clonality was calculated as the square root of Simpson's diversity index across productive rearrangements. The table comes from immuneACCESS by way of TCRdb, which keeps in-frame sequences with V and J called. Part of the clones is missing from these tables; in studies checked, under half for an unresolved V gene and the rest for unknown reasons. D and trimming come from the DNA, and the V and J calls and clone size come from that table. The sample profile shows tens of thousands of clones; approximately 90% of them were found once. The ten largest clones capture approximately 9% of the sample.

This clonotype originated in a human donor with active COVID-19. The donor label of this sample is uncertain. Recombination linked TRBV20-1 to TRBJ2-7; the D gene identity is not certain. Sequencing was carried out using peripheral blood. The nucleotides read TGCAGTGCTAGAGACAGCTACGAGCAGTACTTC. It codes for CSARDSYEQYF.